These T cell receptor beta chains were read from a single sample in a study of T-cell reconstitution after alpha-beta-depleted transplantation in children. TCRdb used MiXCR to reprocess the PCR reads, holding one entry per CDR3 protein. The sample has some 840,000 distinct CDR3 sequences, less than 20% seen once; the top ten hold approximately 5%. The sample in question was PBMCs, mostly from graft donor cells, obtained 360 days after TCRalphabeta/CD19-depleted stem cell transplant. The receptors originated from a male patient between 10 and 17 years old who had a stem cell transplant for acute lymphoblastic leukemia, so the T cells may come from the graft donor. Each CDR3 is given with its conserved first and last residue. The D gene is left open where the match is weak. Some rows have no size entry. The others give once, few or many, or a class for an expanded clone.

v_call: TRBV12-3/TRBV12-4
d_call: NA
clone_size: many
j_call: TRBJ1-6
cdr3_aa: CASSLQPINSPLHF
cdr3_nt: TGTGCCAGCAGTCTACAACCGATCAATTCACCCCTCCACTTT

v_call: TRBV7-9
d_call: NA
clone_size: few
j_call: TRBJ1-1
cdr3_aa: CASRLVEAFF
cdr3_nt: TGTGCCAGCAGGTTAGTTGAAGCTTTCTTT

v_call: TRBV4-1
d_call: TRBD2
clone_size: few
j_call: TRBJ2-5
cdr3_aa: CASSQILAGGGETQYF
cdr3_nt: TGCGCCAGCAGCCAAATACTAGCGGGAGGGGGAGAGACCCAGTACTTC

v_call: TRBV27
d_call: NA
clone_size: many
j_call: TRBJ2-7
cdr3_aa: CASSLAGLTYEQYF
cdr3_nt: TGTGCCAGCAGTTTAGCCGGCCTCACCTACGAGCAGTACTTC

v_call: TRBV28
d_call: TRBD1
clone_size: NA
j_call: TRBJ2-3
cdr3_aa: CASRDREVTDTQYF
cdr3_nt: TGTGCCAGCAGGGACAGGGAGGTTACAGATACGCAGTATTTT

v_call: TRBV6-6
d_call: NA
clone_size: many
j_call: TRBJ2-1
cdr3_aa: CASSPWGAGEQFF
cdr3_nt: TGTGCCAGCAGTCCCTGGGGGGCGGGAGAGCAGTTCTTC

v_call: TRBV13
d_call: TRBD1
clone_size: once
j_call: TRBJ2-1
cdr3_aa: CASRGQGWDNEQFF
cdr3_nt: TGTGCCAGCAGAGGACAGGGATGGGACAATGAGCAGTTCTTC

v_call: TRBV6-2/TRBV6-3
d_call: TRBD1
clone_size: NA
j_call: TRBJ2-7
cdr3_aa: CASSKDRGAYEQYF
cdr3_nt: TGTGCCAGCAGTAAGGACAGGGGAGCCTACGAGCAGTACTTC

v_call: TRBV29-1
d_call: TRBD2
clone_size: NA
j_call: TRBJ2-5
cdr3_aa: CSALGLAGLETQYF
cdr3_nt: TGCAGCGCACTGGGACTAGCGGGTCTAGAGACCCAGTACTTC

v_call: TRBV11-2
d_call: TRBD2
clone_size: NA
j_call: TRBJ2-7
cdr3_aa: CASSLTRTSGSFYEQYF
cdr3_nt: TGTGCCAGCAGCTTGACCAGGACTAGCGGGAGTTTTTACGAGCAGTACTTC